One sample yielded the 17 T cell receptor beta chains listed below, sequenced in a study of regulatory T cells in long-lasting Graves disease. The sample's time point: newly diagnosed GD, antithyroid drugs for less than 3 months. After RNA was extracted from PBMCs, the TCR library was made from it. Construction of the TCR beta libraries employed iRepertoire HTBI primers in conjunction with Arm-PCR of CDR3 regions. TCRdb re-called the multiplex PCR reads with MiXCR, one entry per CDR3 protein. The sample yields 300,000 to 450,000 distinct CDR3 sequences, around 15% seen once. Sequenced here: peripheral blood mononuclear cells (PBMCs), sampled at new diagnosis, from a patient treated with antithyroid drugs. These receptors originate from a female donor with Graves disease.

The table lists this clonotype with many counts. The rearrangement joins TRBV7-2 to TRBJ1-1, with D unresolved. V dropped 2 bases and J dropped 6 bases, with 13 bases sitting between them. Germline V lookup: CDR1 SGHTA, CDR2 FQGNSA. The CDR3 consists of 14 residues. The CDR3 DNA sequence: TGTGCCAGCAGCTTACTCCCCCGAACCGCTGAAGCTTTCTTT. It translates to CASSLLPRTAEAFF.

This clonotype was seen ten or more times. CDR3 amino acids: CASSVVGQGGGGYTF. The CDR3 DNA reads TGTGCCAGCAGCGTAGTTGGACAGGGAGGTGGTGGCTACACCTTC. This sequence joins TRBV9 and TRBJ1-2; 8 positions match TRBD1. V shed 0 bases, J shed 7 bases, and the junction held 8 bases outside the gene matches. This CDR3 contains 15 residues. Germline CDR1 SGDLS, CDR2 YYNGEE.

Regarding this clonotype: It may be a read error: a sequence one base away is much more abundant. V is TRBV28 and J is TRBJ1-5; tentatively, D is TRBD1 (6 bases). The CDR3 has 17 residues. Trimming removed 2 bases at V and 9 bases at J, with 23 bases between. Germline-derived CDR1 and CDR2 are MDHEN and SYDVKM. CDR3 nucleotides: TGTGCCAGCAGTTTAGATCGTGGGGGGCTTGTAGATCGGCCCCAGCATTTT. Protein product: CASSLDRGGLVDRPQHF.

This clonotype was found many times. The DNA for the CDR3 is TGCAGTGCTAGAGCATTACTAGCGGGAGTGGTTTACGAGCAGTACTTC. This encodes CSARALLAGVVYEQYF. The chain has TRBV20-1 and TRBJ2-7, with 11 positions matching TRBD2. This CDR3 is built from 16 residues. The germline V gene has CDR1 DFQATT and CDR2 SNEGSKA (reference sequence). Unmatched junction bases numbered 9, after V lost 1 base and J lost 4 bases.

This clonotype was observed at least ten times. This chain connects TRBV30 to TRBJ2-5, with D possibly called TRBD1 or TRBD2 (6 bases each). Germline values: CDR1 GTSNPN, CDR2 SVGIG (reference sequence). The CDR3 is 14 amino acids. Deletions cut 3 bases from V and 4 bases from J, with 15 bases between. This chain's CDR3 is CAWRVRGRGETQYF. The CDR3 coding sequence is TGTGCCTGGAGGGTCCGGGGGCGAGGAGAGACCCAGTACTTC.

This clonotype has more than one count but fewer than ten. It is likely a read error, because the conserved phenylalanine at the end of the CDR3 is missing. V is TRBV12-3 or TRBV12-4 and J is TRBJ1-6; 11 positions agree with TRBD1. CDR3 length equals 19 residues. In DNA form, the CDR3 reads TGTACCAGCAGACCGACGGGGGGGACAGGGGGTCGATCGGGTTCACCCCTCCACTCT. Residues: CTSRPTGGTGGRSGSPLHS.

At least ten counts were recorded for this clonotype. The chain joins TRBV11-2 to TRBJ2-1, with TRBD2 matching over 8 bases. There are 14 residues in the CDR3. Germline assignment: CDR1 SGHAT and CDR2 FQNNGV. With V trimmed by 5 bases and J by 7 bases, 7 bases remained unmatched. CDR3 amino acids: CASSRLGGGNEQFF. As DNA, the CDR3 is TGTGCCAGCAGCCGACTCGGCGGGGGGAATGAGCAGTTCTTC.

This clonotype was counted ten times or more. V usage is TRBV29-1 and J usage is TRBJ2-5; no clear D gene. Germline V gene lookup returns CDR1 SQVTM and CDR2 ANQGSEA. The V end was cut by 7 bases, the J end by 3 bases, with 15 bases between. This CDR3 has 13 amino acids. The CDR3 DNA reads TGCAGCGCTCGGGCCCAGGCGGAAGAGACCCAGTACTTC. Its translation: CSARAQAEETQYF. The variable domain in full, with the rest retrieved from reference TRBV29-1 and TRBJ2-5, is SAVISQKPSRDICQRGTSLTIQCQVDSQVTMMFWYRQQPGQSLTLIATANQGSEATYESGFVIDKFPISRPNLTFSTLTVSNMSPEDSSIYLCSARAQAEETQYFGPGTRLLVL.

This clonotype has at least ten counts. The V call is TRBV3-1, the J call TRBJ2-2; D is ambiguous. The CDR3 spans 14 residues. Trimming stripped 7 bases from V and 0 bases from J, with 9 bases between. In germline, CDR1 is LGHDT, CDR2 YNNKEL (reference sequence). CDR3 nucleotide sequence: TGTGCCAGCATGTACGGCACGAACACCGGGGAGCTGTTTTTT. It translates to CASMYGTNTGELFF. Filled out from reference TRBV3-1 and TRBJ2-2, the complete variable domain reads DTAVSQTPKYLVTQMGNDKSIKCEQNLGHDTMYWYKQDSKKFLKIMFSYNNKELIINETVPNRFSPKSPDKAHLNLHINSLELGDSAVYFCASMYGTNTGELFFGEGSRLTVL.

Ten or more counts support this clonotype. V and J are TRBV12-5 and TRBJ1-6, with D perhaps matching TRBD1 (5 bases). The CDR3 has 14 amino acids. The V and J ends lost 7 bases and 9 bases respectively, with 16 bases between them. CDR1 is LGHNT, CDR2 FRNRAP, per germline. This chain's CDR3 is CASAWTTRSSPLHF. The CDR3 bases are TGTGCTAGTGCCTGGACAACCCGTTCTTCACCCCTCCACTTT. Full variable domain (rest looked up from reference TRBV12-5 and TRBJ1-6): DARVTQTPRHKVTEMGQEVTMRCQPILGHNTVFWYRQTMMQGLELLAYFRNRAPLDDSGMPKDRFSAEMPDATLATLKIQPSEPRDSAVYFCASAWTTRSSPLHFGNGTRLTVT.

The chain has TRBV3-1 and TRBJ1-1; D is ambiguous. The CDR3 contains 13 residues. Germline CDR1 LGHDT, CDR2 YNNKEL (reference sequence). V dropped 4 bases and J dropped 1 base, with 7 bases sitting between them. The CDR3 DNA reads TGTGCCAGCAGCCGTCGACAGAACACTGAAGCTTTCTTT. It yields the protein CASSRRQNTEAFF.

The J gene is TRBJ1-2, the V gene TRBV5-5, with a weak D call TRBD1 (6 bases). The CDR3 contains 16 residues. Germline CDR1 reads SGHKS; CDR2 reads YYEKEE (reference sequence). V was trimmed by 0 bases and J by 4 bases, leaving 16 bases between them. The CDR3 DNA sequence: TGTGCCAGCAGCTTGGCCCCGGCGGGGACAACCTATGGCTACACCTTC. It yields the protein CASSLAPAGTTYGYTF.

The V gene is TRBV10-3, the J gene TRBJ2-5; D is uncertain. Germline V gene sequence: CDR1 ENHRY, CDR2 SYGVKD. Between the trimmed V and J ends, which lost 7 bases and 5 bases, there was a span of 14 bases. CDR3 size: 13 residues. The CDR3 spells CAIKGLLGETQYF. The CDR3 bases are TGTGCCATCAAAGGGCTCTTGGGGGAGACCCAGTACTTC.

The J gene is TRBJ1-6, the V gene TRBV6-4, with a possible D match to TRBD1 (5 bases). The germline V gene encodes CDR1 MRHNA and CDR2 SNTAGT. The V gene lost 2 bases and the J gene lost 4 bases, with 9 bases spanning the gap. This CDR3 contains 15 residues. The CDR3 DNA reads as TGTGCCAGCAGTGACGGGGGTCGATATAATTCACCCCTCCACTTT. Translated: CASSDGGRYNSPLHF.

This clonotype was seen repeatedly, ten times or more. The chain links TRBV27 to TRBJ1-6; 7 bases are a match to TRBD1. The CDR3 length is 16 residues. V shed 5 bases and J 7 bases; nucleotides not matched to a gene: 11. CDR1 is MNHEY and CDR2 is SMNVEV in the germline V gene (reference sequence). The DNA of the CDR3 is TGTGCCAGCAGTACTCCCGGGACAGTGTTGAATTCACCCCTCCACTTT. As protein: CASSTPGTVLNSPLHF.

The V call is TRBV5-1, the J call TRBJ2-1; no clear D gene. Trimming left V 2 bases short and J 5 bases short, with 17 bases between. The length of the CDR3 is 16 residues. The V gene's germline CDR1 is SGHRS and CDR2 YFSETQ. The CDR3 reads CASSFGGGDIHNEQFF. CDR3 DNA sequence: TGCGCCAGCAGCTTTGGTGGTGGCGATATCCACAATGAGCAGTTCTTC.

This clonotype appeared many times. V is TRBV5-4 and J is TRBJ1-2, with D tentatively TRBD1 (5 bases). With 3 bases removed from V and 6 bases from J, the gap between germline ends came to 15 bases. The CDR3 runs to 14 residues. Germline V gene data show CDR1 as SGHNT and CDR2 as YYREEE (reference sequence). CDR3 sequence reads: CASSSDGVGDGYTF. In DNA form, the CDR3 reads TGTGCCAGCAGCTCGGACGGGGTAGGGGATGGCTACACCTTC.